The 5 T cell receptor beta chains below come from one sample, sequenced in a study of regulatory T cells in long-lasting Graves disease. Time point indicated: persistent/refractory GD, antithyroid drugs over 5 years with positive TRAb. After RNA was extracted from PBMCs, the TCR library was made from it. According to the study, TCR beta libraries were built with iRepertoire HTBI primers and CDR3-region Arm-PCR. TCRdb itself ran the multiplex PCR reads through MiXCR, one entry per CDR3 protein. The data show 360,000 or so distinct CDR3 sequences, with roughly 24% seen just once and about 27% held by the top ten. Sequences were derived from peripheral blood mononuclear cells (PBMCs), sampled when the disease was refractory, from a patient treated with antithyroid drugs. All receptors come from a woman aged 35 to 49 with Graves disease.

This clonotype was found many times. In DNA, the CDR3 is TGTGCCACTTCTTGGACAGGTGCCTCCTACGAGCAGTACTTC. Protein product: CATSWTGASYEQYF. The chain couples TRBV12-3 or TRBV12-4 to TRBJ2-7, with 7 bases aligning to TRBD1. Trimming cost V 10 bases and J 0 bases; bases outside gene matches: 9. This CDR3 comprises 14 residues.

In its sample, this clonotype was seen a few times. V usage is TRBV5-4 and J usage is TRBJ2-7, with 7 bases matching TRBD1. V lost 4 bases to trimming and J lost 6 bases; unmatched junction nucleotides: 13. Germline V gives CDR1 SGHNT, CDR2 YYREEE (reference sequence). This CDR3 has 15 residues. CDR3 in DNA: TGTGCCAGCAGCCTACCGGGACAGCCGTCTATCGAGCAGTACTTC. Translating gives CASSLPGQPSIEQYF.

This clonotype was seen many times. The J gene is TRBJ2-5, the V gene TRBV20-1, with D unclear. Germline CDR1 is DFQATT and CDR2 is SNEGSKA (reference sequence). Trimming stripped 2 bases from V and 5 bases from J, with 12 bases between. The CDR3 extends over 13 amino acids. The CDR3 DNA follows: TGCAGTGCTAGACCCGACCCGCTGGAGACCCAGTACTTC. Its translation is CSARPDPLETQYF.

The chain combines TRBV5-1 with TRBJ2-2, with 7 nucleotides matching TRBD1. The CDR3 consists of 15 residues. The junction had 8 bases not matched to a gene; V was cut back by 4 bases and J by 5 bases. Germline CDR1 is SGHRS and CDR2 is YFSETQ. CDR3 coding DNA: TGCGCCAGCAGCCTAGAACAGGGGAAAACCGGGGAGCTGTTTTTT. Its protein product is CASSLEQGKTGELFF. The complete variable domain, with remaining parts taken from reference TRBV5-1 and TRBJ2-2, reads KAGVTQTPRYLIKTRGQQVTLSCSPISGHRSVSWYQQTPGQGLQFLFEYFSETQRNKGNFPGRFSGRQFSNSRSEMNVSTLELGDSALYLCASSLEQGKTGELFFGEGSRLTVL.

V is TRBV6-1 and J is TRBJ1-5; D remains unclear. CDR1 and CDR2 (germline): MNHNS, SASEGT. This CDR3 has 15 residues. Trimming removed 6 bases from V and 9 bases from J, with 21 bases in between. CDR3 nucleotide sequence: TGTGCCAGCAGCCCACGCGGTATTAAACACGGGCCCCAGCATTTT. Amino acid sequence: CASSPRGIKHGPQHF.